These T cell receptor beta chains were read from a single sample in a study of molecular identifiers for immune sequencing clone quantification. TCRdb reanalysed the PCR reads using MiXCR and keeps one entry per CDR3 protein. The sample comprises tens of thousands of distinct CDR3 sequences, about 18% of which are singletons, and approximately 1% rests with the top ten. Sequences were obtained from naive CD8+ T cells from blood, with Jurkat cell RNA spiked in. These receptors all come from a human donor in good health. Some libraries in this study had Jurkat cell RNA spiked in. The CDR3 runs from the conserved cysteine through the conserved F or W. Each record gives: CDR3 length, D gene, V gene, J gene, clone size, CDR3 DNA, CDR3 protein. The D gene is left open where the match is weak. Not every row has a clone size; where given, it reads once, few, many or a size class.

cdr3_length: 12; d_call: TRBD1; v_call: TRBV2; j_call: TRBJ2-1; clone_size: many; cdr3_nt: TGTGCCAGCAGCGGGACAGCAAATGAGCAGTTCTTC; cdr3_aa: CASSGTANEQFF
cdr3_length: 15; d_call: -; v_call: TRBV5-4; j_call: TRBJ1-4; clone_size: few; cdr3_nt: TGTGCCAGCAGCTTGTCGGCAGGCGATAATGAAAAACTGTTTTTT; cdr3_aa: CASSLSAGDNEKLFF
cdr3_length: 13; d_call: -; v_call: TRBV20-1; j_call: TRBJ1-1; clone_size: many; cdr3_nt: TGCAGTGCTAGGCGCTTGGGGAACACTGAAGCTTTCTTT; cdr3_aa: CSARRLGNTEAFF
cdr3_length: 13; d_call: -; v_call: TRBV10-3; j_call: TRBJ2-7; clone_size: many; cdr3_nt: TGTGCCATCAGTGAGGACAGGGCGGGGGAGCAGTACTTC; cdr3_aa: CAISEDRAGEQYF
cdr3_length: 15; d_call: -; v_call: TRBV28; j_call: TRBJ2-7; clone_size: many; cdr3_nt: TGTGCCAGCAGTTTACCCGCCGGGGGCTCCTACGAGCAGTACTTC; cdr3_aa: CASSLPAGGSYEQYF
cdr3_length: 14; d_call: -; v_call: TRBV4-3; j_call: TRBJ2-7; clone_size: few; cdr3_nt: TGCGCCAGCGGCCAAGATCTGGGCGTGGCCGAGCAGTACTTC; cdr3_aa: CASGQDLGVAEQYF
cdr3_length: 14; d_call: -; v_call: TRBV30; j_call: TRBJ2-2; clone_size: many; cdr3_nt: TGTGCCTGGGCCTTACTAGGGGCCCCCGGGGAGCTGTTTTTT; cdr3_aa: CAWALLGAPGELFF
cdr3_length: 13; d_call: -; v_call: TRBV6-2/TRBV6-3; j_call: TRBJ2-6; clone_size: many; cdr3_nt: TGTGCCAGCAGACAGGATGGGGCCAACGTCCTGACTTTC; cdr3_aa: CASRQDGANVLTF
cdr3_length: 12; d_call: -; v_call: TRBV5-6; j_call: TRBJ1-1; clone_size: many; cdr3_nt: TGTGCCACTTCACTAATGAACACTGAAGCTTTCTTT; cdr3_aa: CATSLMNTEAFF
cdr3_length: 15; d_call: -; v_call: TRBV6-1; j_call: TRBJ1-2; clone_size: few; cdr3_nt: TGTGCCAGCAGTGAAAACCAGATAGCTAACTATGGCTACACCTTC; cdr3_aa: CASSENQIANYGYTF
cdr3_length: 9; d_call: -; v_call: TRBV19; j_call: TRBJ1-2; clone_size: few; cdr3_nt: TGTGCCAGTGGTGACGGCTACACCTTC; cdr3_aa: CASGDGYTF
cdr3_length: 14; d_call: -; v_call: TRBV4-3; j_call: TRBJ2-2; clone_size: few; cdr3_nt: TGCGCCAACAGCCAAGGGCGGTACACCGGGGAGCTGTTTTTT; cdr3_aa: CANSQGRYTGELFF
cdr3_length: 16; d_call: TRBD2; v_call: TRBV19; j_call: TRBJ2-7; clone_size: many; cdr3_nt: TGTGCCAGTAGTACCAGACTAGCGGGCCAGGCCTACGAGCAGTACTTC; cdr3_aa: CASSTRLAGQAYEQYF
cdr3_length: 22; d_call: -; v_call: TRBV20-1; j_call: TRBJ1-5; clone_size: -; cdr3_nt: TGCAGTGCTAGAGTTGGAATAGTAGGCTCGGCGGCGTCTATGGAGTCTGGCCAGCCCCAGCATTTT; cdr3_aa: CSARVGIVGSAASMESGQPQHF
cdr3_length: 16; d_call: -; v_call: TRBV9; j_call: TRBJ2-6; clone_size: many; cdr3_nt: TGTGCCAGCAGCGTAGCATGGGGCTCTGGGGCCAACGTCCTGACTTTC; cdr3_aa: CASSVAWGSGANVLTF
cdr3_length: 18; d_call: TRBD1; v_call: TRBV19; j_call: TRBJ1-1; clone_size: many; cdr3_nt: TGTGCCAGTACTCTAATGACAGGGGGGTGGACAATGAACACTGAAGCTTTCTTT; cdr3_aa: CASTLMTGGWTMNTEAFF
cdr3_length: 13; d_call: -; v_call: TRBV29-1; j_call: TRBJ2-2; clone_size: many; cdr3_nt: TGCAGCGTTGAAGGTCAGAACACCGGGGAGCTGTTTTTT; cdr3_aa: CSVEGQNTGELFF
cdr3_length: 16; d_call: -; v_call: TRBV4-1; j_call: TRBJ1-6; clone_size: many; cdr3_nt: TGCGCCAGCAGCCAAGAAGGGCCAGGGTGGAATTCACCCCTCCACTTT; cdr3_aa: CASSQEGPGWNSPLHF
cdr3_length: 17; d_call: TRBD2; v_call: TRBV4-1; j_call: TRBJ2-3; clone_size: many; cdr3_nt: TGCGCCAGCAGCCAAGATCTTACTAGCGCCTGGTCAGATACGCAGTATTTT; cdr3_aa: CASSQDLTSAWSDTQYF
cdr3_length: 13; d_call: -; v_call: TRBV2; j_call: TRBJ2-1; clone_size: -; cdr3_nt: TGTGCCAGCAGCCTCGAGGACGGGCATGAGCAGTTCTTC; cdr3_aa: CASSLEDGHEQFF
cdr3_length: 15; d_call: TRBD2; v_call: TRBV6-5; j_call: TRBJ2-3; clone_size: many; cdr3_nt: TGTGCCAGCAGTTACTCGGGACTAAGGCCAGATACGCAGTATTTT; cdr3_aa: CASSYSGLRPDTQYF
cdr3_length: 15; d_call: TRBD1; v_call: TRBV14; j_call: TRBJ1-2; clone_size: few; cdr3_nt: TGTGCCAGCAGCCAAACCCTGACAGGGAACTATGGCTACACCTTC; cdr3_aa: CASSQTLTGNYGYTF
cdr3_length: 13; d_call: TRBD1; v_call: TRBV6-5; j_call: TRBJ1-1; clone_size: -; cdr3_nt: TGTGCCAGCAGGACAGGGGTTAGGGCTGAAGCTTGCTTT; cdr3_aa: CASRTGVRAEACF
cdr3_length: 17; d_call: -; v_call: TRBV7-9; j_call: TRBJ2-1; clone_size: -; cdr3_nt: TGTGCCAGCGGTAGTTCCGTAGTACCCATCGAAACCAATGAGCAGTTCTTC; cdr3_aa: CASGSSVVPIETNEQFF
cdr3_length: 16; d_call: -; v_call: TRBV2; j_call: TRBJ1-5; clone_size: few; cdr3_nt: TGTGCCAGCAGCGAATATTTGGGGGGCGGCAATCAGCCCCAGCATTTT; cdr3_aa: CASSEYLGGGNQPQHF
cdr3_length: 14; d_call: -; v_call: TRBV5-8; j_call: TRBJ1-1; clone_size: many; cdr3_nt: TGTGCCAGCAGCTTGAGAGGGGGGGGCACTGAAGCTTTCTTT; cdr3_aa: CASSLRGGGTEAFF
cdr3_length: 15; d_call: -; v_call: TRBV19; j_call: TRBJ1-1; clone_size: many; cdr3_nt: TGTGCCAGTATGGATAAAATTTTTATGAACACTGAAGCTTTCTTT; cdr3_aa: CASMDKIFMNTEAFF
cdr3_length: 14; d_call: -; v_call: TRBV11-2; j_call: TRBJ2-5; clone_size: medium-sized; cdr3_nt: TGTGCCAGCAGCTTAGCCCGGGAGTACGAGACCCAGTACTTC; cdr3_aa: CASSLAREYETQYF
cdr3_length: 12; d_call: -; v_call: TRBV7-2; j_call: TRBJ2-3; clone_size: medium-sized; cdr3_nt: TGTGCCAGCAGCTGGACCACAGATACGCAGTATTTT; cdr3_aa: CASSWTTDTQYF
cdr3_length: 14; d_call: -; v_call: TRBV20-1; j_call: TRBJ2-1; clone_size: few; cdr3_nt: TGCAGTGCCGGCCCCCTCATCGCCTACAATGAGCAGTTCTTC; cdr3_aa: CSAGPLIAYNEQFF